This section outlines one T cell receptor beta chain sequence together with its context. The data derive from a study of OX40 agonist ivuxolimab in advanced cancers. Here immunoSEQ multiplex PCR was the method, and the copy in TCRdb shows in-frame clones only, minus some. In the table there are 34,000 or so clones, around 81% of which are singletons. Germline CDR1 is MNHNS and CDR2 is SASEGT. The CDR3 length is 15 residues. Trimming at V came to 4 bases and at J to 5 bases, leaving 8 bases not matched to a gene. The sequence came from an adult with an advanced solid tumor such as melanoma, head and neck, liver or kidney cancer. The chain links TRBV6-1 to TRBJ2-7; the match to TRBD2 covers 10 bases. This sample comprised CD4+ or CD8+ T cells sorted from blood, obtained in a trial of the OX40 agonist ivuxolimab. The CDR3 protein is CASSGSGRAIHEQYF. In DNA, the CDR3 is TGTGCCAGCAGTGGGAGCGGGAGGGCCATCCACGAGCAGTACTTC.